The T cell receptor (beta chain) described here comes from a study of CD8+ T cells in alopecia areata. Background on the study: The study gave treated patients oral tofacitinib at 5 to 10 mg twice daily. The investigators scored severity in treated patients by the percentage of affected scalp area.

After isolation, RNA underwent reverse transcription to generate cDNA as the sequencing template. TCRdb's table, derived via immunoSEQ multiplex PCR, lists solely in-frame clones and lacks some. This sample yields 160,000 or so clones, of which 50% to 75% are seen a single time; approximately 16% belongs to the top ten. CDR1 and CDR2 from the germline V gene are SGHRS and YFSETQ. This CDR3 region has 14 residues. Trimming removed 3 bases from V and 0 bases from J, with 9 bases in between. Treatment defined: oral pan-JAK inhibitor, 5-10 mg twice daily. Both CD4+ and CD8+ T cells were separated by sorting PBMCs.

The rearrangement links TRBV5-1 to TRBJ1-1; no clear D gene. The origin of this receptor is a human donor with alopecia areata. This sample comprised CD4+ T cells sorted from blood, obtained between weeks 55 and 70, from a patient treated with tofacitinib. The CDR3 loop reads CASSSRAVNTEAFF. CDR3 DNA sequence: TGCGCCAGCAGCTCCCGGGCTGTGAACACTGAAGCTTTCTTT.